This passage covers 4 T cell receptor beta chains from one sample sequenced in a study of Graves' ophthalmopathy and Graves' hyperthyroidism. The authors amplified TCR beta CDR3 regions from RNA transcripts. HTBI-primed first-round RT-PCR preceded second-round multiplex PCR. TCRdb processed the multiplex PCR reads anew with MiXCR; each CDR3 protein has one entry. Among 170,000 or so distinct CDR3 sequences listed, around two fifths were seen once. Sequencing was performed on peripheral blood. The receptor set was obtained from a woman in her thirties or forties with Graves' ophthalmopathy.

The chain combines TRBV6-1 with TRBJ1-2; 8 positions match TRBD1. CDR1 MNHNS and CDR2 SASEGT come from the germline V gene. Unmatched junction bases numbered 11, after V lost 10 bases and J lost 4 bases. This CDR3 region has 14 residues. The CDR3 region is CATRPGTGLYGYTF. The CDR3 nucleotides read TGTGCCACCCGTCCGGGGACAGGCCTCTATGGCTACACCTTC.

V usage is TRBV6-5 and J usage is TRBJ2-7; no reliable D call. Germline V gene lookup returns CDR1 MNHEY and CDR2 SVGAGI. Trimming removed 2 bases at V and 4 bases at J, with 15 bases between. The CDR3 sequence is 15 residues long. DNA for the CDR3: TGTGCCAGCAGTTACGTGGGGTCTTCCCTTTACGAGCAGTACTTC. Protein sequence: CASSYVGSSLYEQYF.

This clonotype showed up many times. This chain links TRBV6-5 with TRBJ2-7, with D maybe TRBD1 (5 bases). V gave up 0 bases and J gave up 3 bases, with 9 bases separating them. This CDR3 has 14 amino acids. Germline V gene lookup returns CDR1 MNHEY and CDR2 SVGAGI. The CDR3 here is CASSYSGQFYEQYF. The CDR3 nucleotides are TGTGCCAGCAGTTACTCAGGACAATTCTACGAGCAGTACTTC.

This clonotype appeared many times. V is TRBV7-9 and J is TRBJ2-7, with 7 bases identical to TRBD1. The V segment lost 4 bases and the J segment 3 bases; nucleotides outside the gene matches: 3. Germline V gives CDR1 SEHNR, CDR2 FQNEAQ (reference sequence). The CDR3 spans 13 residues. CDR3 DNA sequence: TGTGCCAGCAGCTCGGGACAGCACTACGAGCAGTACTTC. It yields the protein CASSSGQHYEQYF.